This T cell receptor (beta chain) was found in a study of blood T cell repertoires in COVID-19. Study in general: Collection of acute and convalescent COVID-19 samples took place in the United States, Italy and Spain. The analysed material was cDNA or gDNA that came from T cells, B-cell-depleted T cells, or PBMCs.

For recovered donors of Cohort 3, there were two negative PCRs, clearance, or symptom resolution. Using immunoSEQ multiplex PCR, the repertoire was profiled, and TCRdb retains in-frame clones only, with some absent. The table shows around 300,000 clones, with around 88% occurring only once. Trimming cost V 6 bases and J 2 bases, with 12 bases left between them. The CDR3 loop spans 13 amino acids. The germline CDR1 and CDR2 sequences are SQVTM and ANQGSEA. The TCR comes from a woman aged 40 to 49 who had recovered from COVID-19. The chain is built from TRBV29-1 and TRBJ2-3; weak D call: TRBD1 (5 bases). Material: PBMCs or T cells enriched from blood (not recorded which). CDR3 nucleotide sequence: TGCAGCGTATACAGGTTTTCCACAGATACGCAGTATTTT. Amino acid sequence: CSVYRFSTDTQYF.